The source of this TCR beta chain is a study of patients and donors after allogeneic stem cell transplantation. The table lists this clonotype with many counts. TCRdb independently ran MiXCR on the RT-PCR reads; one entry per CDR3 protein. The table records 200,000 to 250,000 distinct CDR3 sequences, 14% of them present only once. CDR3 length equals 14 residues. The germline CDR1 and CDR2 sequences are SGHTA and FQGNSA. Between the trimmed V and J ends, which lost 4 bases and 5 bases, there was a span of 12 bases. The sequenced sample was blood, either unsorted or a sorted T cell fraction (not recorded which). The chain links TRBV7-2 to TRBJ2-1; D unclear. The source of this sequence is a human donor who was either an allogeneic HSCT recipient or a stem cell or donor lymphocyte infusion donor (not recorded which). It is not recorded whose cells these are; they may come from a transplant donor. This CDR3 is CASSSPLTDNEQFF. The CDR3 DNA reads TGTGCCAGCAGCTCCCCTTTGACCGACAATGAGCAGTTCTTC.